The sequence of this TCR beta chain was determined in a study of T cell repertoires in cytomegalovirus infection. TCRdb fed the reads into MiXCR, producing one record per CDR3 protein. Here the sample spans 250,000 or so distinct CDR3 sequences, over 9% being singletons. As regards this clonotype: At one of its ends the junction is not consistent with the germline gene, which may arise from a read error.

The CDR3 totals 14 residues. Per germline, CDR1 SGHRS and CDR2 YFSETQ. The chain has TRBV5-1 and TRBJ2-3; 8 bases agree with TRBD2. This clonotype was sampled from a human donor in good health (CMV status not recorded). Some clones in this sample may be carry-over from other donors' samples. Sequencing input: PBMCs. CDR3 sequence: CASSLEAGVDTQNF. CDR3 bases: TGCGCCAGCAGCTTGGAAGCGGGGGTGGATACGCAGAATTTT. Full variable domain (missing parts from reference TRBV5-1 and TRBJ2-3): KAGVTQTPRYLIKTRGQQVTLSCSPISGHRSVSWYQQTPGQGLQFLFEYFSETQRNKGNFPGRFSGRQFSNSRSEMNVSTLELGDSALYLCASSLEAGVDTQNFGPGTRLTVL.